This TCR beta chain originates from a study of spatial heterogeneity in lung cancer. Whole-study context: Each unique TCR and UMI combination was seen more than ten times on average in raw reads. Study-wide results and caveats: Coverage of tumor T cells, by estimate, reached 6% to 8% for alpha chains and less than 15% for beta chains. Mutation tallies in tumors tracked expanded intratumoral alpha and beta TCR counts.

The time point: sample taken at primary tumor resection. The donors comprised some 72 untreated early-stage non-small cell lung cancer patients. The CDR3 has 15 residues. V was pared by 7 bases and J by 8 bases, with 14 bases of the junction left unmatched. The V gene's germline CDR1 is LNHDA and CDR2 SQIVND (reference sequence). This clonotype counts as medium-sized. What it binds is not known. This beta chain was picked up by a library intended for alpha chains and is off target, so its count carries little meaning. TCRdb independently ran MiXCR on the 5' RACE reads; one entry per CDR3 protein. The table has over 5,500 distinct CDR3 sequences, approximately 15% seen once.

Source: lung tumor tissue, taken at surgery. The genes are TRBV19 and TRBJ2-1; 7 bases agree with TRBD2. The sequence came from a male donor with early-stage non-small cell lung cancer. The chain's CDR3 is CASTLIKRGQDEQFF. The CDR3 nucleotides are TGTGCCAGTACCCTCATTAAGCGGGGTCAGGATGAGCAGTTCTTC.